This T cell receptor beta chain was documented in a study of CD8 T cells in ankylosing spondylitis. General study points: Past research had described some motif variants in reactive arthritis synovial fluid and blood. As reported, disease-linked clones showed significant enrichment in matched ankylosing spondylitis synovial fluid. A TCR beta motif of roughly eight highly homologous variants appeared characteristic of ankylosing spondylitis blood.

The ends lost 3 bases at V and 6 bases at J; junction bases unmatched: 6. Germline V gene sequence: CDR1 DFQATT, CDR2 SNEGSKA (reference sequence). The CDR3 loop spans 13 amino acids. The table lists this clonotype with a few counts. Its antigen is undetermined. Researchers built TCR beta libraries using quantitative 5'-RACE with molecular barcodes. TCRdb used MiXCR to reprocess the 5' RACE reads, holding one entry per CDR3 protein. The sample holds around 150,000 distinct CDR3 sequences, around 17% seen once. The sequence was obtained from a male donor with ankylosing spondylitis or in good health (not recorded which). The chain is built from TRBV20-1 and TRBJ2-3; 7 bases are a match to TRBD1. Material: blood, either unsorted or a sorted T cell fraction (not recorded which). DNA of the CDR3: TGCAGTGCTAGCTGGGAGACAGGGGATACGCAGTATTTT. Translating gives CSASWETGDTQYF.